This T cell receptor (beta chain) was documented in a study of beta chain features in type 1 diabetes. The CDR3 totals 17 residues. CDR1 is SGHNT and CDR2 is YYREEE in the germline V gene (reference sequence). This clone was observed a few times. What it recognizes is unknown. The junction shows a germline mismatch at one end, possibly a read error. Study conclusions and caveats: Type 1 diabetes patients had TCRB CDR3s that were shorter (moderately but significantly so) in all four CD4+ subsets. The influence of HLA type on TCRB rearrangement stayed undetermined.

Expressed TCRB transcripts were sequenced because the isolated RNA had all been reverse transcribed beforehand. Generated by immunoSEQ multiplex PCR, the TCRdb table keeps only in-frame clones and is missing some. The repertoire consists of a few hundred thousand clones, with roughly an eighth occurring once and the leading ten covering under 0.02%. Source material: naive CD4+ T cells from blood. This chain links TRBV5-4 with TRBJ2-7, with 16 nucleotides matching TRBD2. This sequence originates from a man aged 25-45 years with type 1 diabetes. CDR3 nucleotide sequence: TGTGCCAGCAGTTTGGGACTAGCGGGAGGGGGGGTCTACGAGCAGTACTTC. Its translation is CASSLGLAGGGVYEQYF.